Listed below are T cell receptor beta chains from one sample, sequenced in a study of control samples from healthy donors and cancer patients. TCRdb's copy holds only in-frame clones and misses some; the assay was immunoSEQ multiplex PCR. Of some 96,000 clones listed, 93% are singletons. The sample consisted of blood. These receptors all come from a young man in good health. Each CDR3 is given with its conserved first and last residue. The D gene is left open where the match is weak.

D	V	J	DNA	CDR3
-	TRBV6-5	TRBJ1-3	TGTGCCAGCACCTCTTCGGGGGAAAACACCATATATTTT	CASTSSGENTIYF
-	TRBV12-2	TRBJ2-2	TGTGCAAGTCAATCAATCAGTGTGTTTTTT	CASQSISVFF
TRBD1	TRBV2	TRBJ1-2	TGTGCCAGCCCTTGGGCGGGACAGCGGTATGGCTACACCTTC	CASPWAGQRYGYTF
-	TRBV5-5	TRBJ2-3	TGTGCCAGCAGCCTGGGGCCGGAAGATACGCAGTATTTT	CASSLGPEDTQYF
TRBD2	TRBV6-5	TRBJ2-1	TGTGCCAGTTCGGGACTAGCGGATGGAATGATCTTC	CASSGLADGMIF
TRBD2	TRBV6-2/TRBV6-3	TRBJ2-5	TGTGCCAGCAGTTACTCGATCAATGGCGGGAGCAATTTGTCCCCAGAGACCCAGTACTTC	CASSYSINGGSNLSPETQYF
-	TRBV25-1	TRBJ1-6	TGTGCCAGCAGTGAATTTGGGGCAGGAGGTTCACCCCTCCACTTT	CASSEFGAGGSPLHF
-	TRBV3-1/TRBV3-2	TRBJ2-5	TGTGCCAGCAGCCATAGGTACAGGGACCAAGAGACCCAGTACTTC	CASSHRYRDQETQYF
TRBD2	TRBV4-3	TRBJ2-3	TGCGCCAGCAGCCCCGGATGGAGCGGGAGGGAGAGCACAGATACGCAGTATTTT	CASSPGWSGRESTDTQYF
TRBD1	TRBV5-8	TRBJ1-5	TGTGCCAGCAGCTTGGGGGGGACAGCAAGCAATCAGCCCCAGCATTTT	CASSLGGTASNQPQHF
-	TRBV30	TRBJ1-2	TGTGCCGGGGACTTCAGGGATTGGTATGGCTACACCTTC	CAGDFRDWYGYTF
-	TRBV7-8	TRBJ1-1	TGTGCCAGCAGCTTAGCCCAGGAGACCGATGACACTGAAGCTTTCTTT	CASSLAQETDDTEAFF